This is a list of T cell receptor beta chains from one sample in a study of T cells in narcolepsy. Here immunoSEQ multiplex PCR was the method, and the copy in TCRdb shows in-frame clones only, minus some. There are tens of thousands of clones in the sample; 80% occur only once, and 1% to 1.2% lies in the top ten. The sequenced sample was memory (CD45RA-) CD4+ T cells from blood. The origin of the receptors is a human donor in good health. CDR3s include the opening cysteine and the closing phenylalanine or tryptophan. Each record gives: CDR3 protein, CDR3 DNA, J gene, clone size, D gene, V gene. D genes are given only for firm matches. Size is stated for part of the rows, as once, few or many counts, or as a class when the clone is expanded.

CDR3 protein: CASSPGWEQYF
CDR3 DNA: TGTGCCAGCTCACCAGGGTGGGAGCAGTACTTC
J gene: TRBJ2-7
clone size: NA
D gene: NA
V gene: TRBV18

CDR3 protein: CASSSERGGFNEQFF
CDR3 DNA: TGCGCCAGCAGCTCCGAGCGGGGGGGATTCAATGAGCAGTTCTTC
J gene: TRBJ2-1
clone size: NA
D gene: TRBD2
V gene: TRBV5-1

CDR3 protein: CASSQGMSLAGGRLNNEQFF
CDR3 DNA: TGTGCCAGCAGCCAAGGGATGTCACTAGCGGGGGGACGGCTAAACAATGAGCAGTTCTTC
J gene: TRBJ2-1
clone size: NA
D gene: TRBD2
V gene: TRBV4-2

CDR3 protein: CASSTGQRPNEAFF
CDR3 DNA: TGCGCCAGCAGCACGGGACAGCGCCCCAACGAAGCTTTCTTT
J gene: TRBJ1-1
clone size: NA
D gene: TRBD1
V gene: TRBV5-1

CDR3 protein: CASSSQMGGYTF
CDR3 DNA: TGTGCCAGCAGTTCCCAAATGGGTGGCTACACCTTC
J gene: TRBJ1-2
clone size: NA
D gene: NA
V gene: TRBV7-2

CDR3 protein: CASSYRMTAKNIQYF
CDR3 DNA: TGTGCCAGCAGTTACAGGATGACAGCCAAAAACATTCAGTACTTC
J gene: TRBJ2-4
clone size: NA
D gene: NA
V gene: TRBV28

CDR3 protein: CASSQDWSFYEQFF
CDR3 DNA: TGCGCCAGCAGCCAAGATTGGTCTTTCTATGAGCAGTTCTTC
J gene: TRBJ2-1
clone size: NA
D gene: NA
V gene: TRBV4-1

CDR3 protein: CAIRKQGSSYEQYF
CDR3 DNA: TGTGCCATCAGGAAACAGGGAAGCTCATACGAGCAGTACTTC
J gene: TRBJ2-7
clone size: NA
D gene: NA
V gene: TRBV10-3

CDR3 protein: CAYGGGRGYEQYF
CDR3 DNA: TGTGCCTATGGAGGGGGAAGGGGGTACGAGCAGTACTTC
J gene: TRBJ2-7
clone size: few
D gene: NA
V gene: TRBV10-3

CDR3 protein: CASSLHAGLADEQYF
CDR3 DNA: TGTGCCAGCAGCTTACACGCTGGACTAGCGGACGAGCAGTACTTC
J gene: TRBJ2-7
clone size: NA
D gene: TRBD2
V gene: TRBV5-4

CDR3 protein: CASSALWGISETQYF
CDR3 DNA: TGTGCCAGCAGCGCCTTGTGGGGTATATCGGAGACCCAGTACTTC
J gene: TRBJ2-5
clone size: NA
D gene: NA
V gene: TRBV9

CDR3 protein: CASRPTSWGTDTQYF
CDR3 DNA: TGTGCCAGCAGACCGACTAGTTGGGGGACAGATACGCAGTATTTT
J gene: TRBJ2-3
clone size: NA
D gene: NA
V gene: TRBV14

CDR3 protein: CASSPRGPGNTIYF
CDR3 DNA: TGTGCCAGCAGTCCAAGGGGGCCTGGAAACACCATATATTTT
J gene: TRBJ1-3
clone size: NA
D gene: TRBD1
V gene: TRBV6-1

CDR3 protein: CATSREGEETQYF
CDR3 DNA: TGTGCCACCAGCAGAGAGGGAGAAGAGACCCAGTACTTC
J gene: TRBJ2-5
clone size: NA
D gene: NA
V gene: TRBV15

CDR3 protein: CASSLRTGPETQYF
CDR3 DNA: TGTGCCAGCAGTTTACGGACAGGGCCAGAGACCCAGTACTTC
J gene: TRBJ2-5
clone size: NA
D gene: TRBD1
V gene: TRBV28

CDR3 protein: CASSQGLGGGQETQYF
CDR3 DNA: TGCGCCAGCAGCCAAGGACTTGGCGGGGGACAAGAGACCCAGTACTTC
J gene: TRBJ2-5
clone size: NA
D gene: TRBD2
V gene: TRBV4-3

CDR3 protein: CASSATGMNTEAFF
CDR3 DNA: TGTGCCAGTAGTGCGACAGGGATGAACACTGAAGCTTTCTTT
J gene: TRBJ1-1
clone size: NA
D gene: TRBD1
V gene: TRBV19

CDR3 protein: CASSLTGGSYNEQFF
CDR3 DNA: TGTGCCAGCAGCTTAACAGGGGGCTCCTACAATGAGCAGTTCTTC
J gene: TRBJ2-1
clone size: NA
D gene: TRBD1
V gene: TRBV7-2

CDR3 protein: CASSFNTGTGVPRTDTQYF
CDR3 DNA: TGTGCCAGCAGTTTCAACACCGGGACAGGGGTCCCCCGCACAGATACGCAGTATTTT
J gene: TRBJ2-3
clone size: once
D gene: TRBD1
V gene: TRBV27

CDR3 protein: CASSLRSGGVETQYF
CDR3 DNA: TGCGCCAGCAGCTTGAGGTCAGGGGGGGTCGAGACCCAGTACTTC
J gene: TRBJ2-5
clone size: NA
D gene: NA
V gene: TRBV5-1

CDR3 protein: CASSWDRRVNTEAFF
CDR3 DNA: TGTGCCAGCAGTTGGGACAGGAGAGTGAACACTGAAGCTTTCTTT
J gene: TRBJ1-1
clone size: NA
D gene: TRBD1
V gene: TRBV6-5

CDR3 protein: CASGQTNYGYTF
CDR3 DNA: TGTGCCAGCGGACAGACCAACTATGGCTACACCTTC
J gene: TRBJ1-2
clone size: NA
D gene: NA
V gene: TRBV9

CDR3 protein: CASSLSIQGPGEQYF
CDR3 DNA: TGTGCCAGCAGTTTATCCATCCAGGGACCGGGGGAGCAGTACTTC
J gene: TRBJ2-7
clone size: NA
D gene: NA
V gene: TRBV28

CDR3 protein: CASSLGIGYGYTF
CDR3 DNA: TGTGCCAGCAGCTTAGGAATTGGCTATGGCTACACCTTC
J gene: TRBJ1-2
clone size: NA
D gene: NA
V gene: TRBV7-8

CDR3 protein: CASSLVAYNEQFF
CDR3 DNA: TGTGCCAGCAGCTTAGTGGCCTACAATGAGCAGTTCTTC
J gene: TRBJ2-1
clone size: NA
D gene: NA
V gene: TRBV11-2

CDR3 protein: CASKPGVAYNEQFF
CDR3 DNA: TGTGCCAGCAAACCGGGAGTAGCCTACAATGAGCAGTTCTTC
J gene: TRBJ2-1
clone size: NA
D gene: NA
V gene: TRBV6-1

CDR3 protein: CASRTGQGEGNRYTF
CDR3 DNA: TGTGCCAGCAGGACCGGACAGGGTGAAGGTAATCGGTACACCTTC
J gene: TRBJ1-2
clone size: NA
D gene: TRBD1
V gene: TRBV7-2

CDR3 protein: CASTLGTANTEAFF
CDR3 DNA: TGTGCCAGCACTCTAGGGACAGCGAACACTGAAGCTTTCTTT
J gene: TRBJ1-1
clone size: few
D gene: TRBD1
V gene: TRBV6-6

CDR3 protein: CASRSRLGAYEQYF
CDR3 DNA: TGTGCCAGCAGGTCCCGACTAGGAGCCTACGAGCAGTACTTC
J gene: TRBJ2-7
clone size: NA
D gene: NA
V gene: TRBV5-8

CDR3 protein: CASSVFADTQYF
CDR3 DNA: TGTGCCAGCAGTGTCTTCGCAGATACGCAGTATTTT
J gene: TRBJ2-3
clone size: few
D gene: NA
V gene: TRBV2

CDR3 protein: CASRTRTGGNNSPLHF
CDR3 DNA: TGTGCCAGCCGTACTAGGACAGGGGGCAATAATTCACCCCTCCACTTT
J gene: TRBJ1-6
clone size: NA
D gene: TRBD1
V gene: TRBV27

CDR3 protein: CASSLIGQANRPDTQYF
CDR3 DNA: TGTGCCAGCAGCTTAATTGGACAGGCCAACCGCCCAGATACGCAGTATTTT
J gene: TRBJ2-3
clone size: NA
D gene: TRBD1
V gene: TRBV11-2

CDR3 protein: CASSRGTRGYNEQFF
CDR3 DNA: TGTGCCAGCAGCCGGGGGACTAGGGGCTACAATGAGCAGTTCTTC
J gene: TRBJ2-1
clone size: NA
D gene: TRBD2
V gene: TRBV2

CDR3 protein: CASGPPSGSNQPQHF
CDR3 DNA: TGTGCCAGCGGGCCTCCCTCTGGGAGCAATCAGCCCCAGCATTTT
J gene: TRBJ1-5
clone size: few
D gene: NA
V gene: TRBV28

CDR3 protein: CASTPSASNTEAFF
CDR3 DNA: TGTGCCAGCACGCCCTCCGCCTCGAACACTGAAGCTTTCTTT
J gene: TRBJ1-1
clone size: NA
D gene: NA
V gene: TRBV7-9

CDR3 protein: CASSLEGTSGGARRNEQYF
CDR3 DNA: TGTGCCAGCAGCTTAGAAGGGACTAGCGGGGGGGCCAGGAGGAACGAGCAGTACTTC
J gene: TRBJ2-7
clone size: NA
D gene: TRBD2
V gene: TRBV7-2

CDR3 protein: CASSTGGAGAEAFF
CDR3 DNA: TGTGCCAGCAGCACGGGGGGGGCAGGAGCTGAAGCTTTCTTT
J gene: TRBJ1-1
clone size: NA
D gene: NA
V gene: TRBV6-5

CDR3 protein: CAISDAGYNEQFF
CDR3 DNA: TGTGCCATCAGTGATGCGGGTTACAATGAGCAGTTCTTC
J gene: TRBJ2-1
clone size: NA
D gene: NA
V gene: TRBV10-3

CDR3 protein: CASSRQGSGILGFTDTQYF
CDR3 DNA: TGTGCCAGCAGCCGGCAGGGCAGCGGGATACTAGGCTTCACAGATACGCAGTATTTT
J gene: TRBJ2-3
clone size: NA
D gene: TRBD2
V gene: TRBV7-3

CDR3 protein: CASTHPAVSYEQYF
CDR3 DNA: TGTGCCAGCACCCACCCGGCGGTTTCCTACGAGCAGTACTTC
J gene: TRBJ2-7
clone size: NA
D gene: NA
V gene: TRBV6-1

CDR3 protein: CASRPPGEANEKLFF
CDR3 DNA: TGTGCCAGCAGGCCTCCAGGGGAGGCTAATGAAAAACTGTTTTTT
J gene: TRBJ1-4
clone size: NA
D gene: NA
V gene: TRBV6-6

CDR3 protein: CASSPKTGLRPQHF
CDR3 DNA: TGTGCCAGCAGCCCGAAGACAGGGTTAAGGCCCCAGCATTTT
J gene: TRBJ1-5
clone size: once
D gene: TRBD1
V gene: TRBV7-2

CDR3 protein: CASSVGQTSGANVLTF
CDR3 DNA: TGTGCCAGCAGCGTGGGACAGACCTCTGGGGCCAACGTCCTGACTTTC
J gene: TRBJ2-6
clone size: NA
D gene: TRBD1
V gene: TRBV9

CDR3 protein: CASSLDGGVGETQYF
CDR3 DNA: TGTGCCAGCAGCTTGGATGGGGGGGTTGGCGAGACCCAGTACTTC
J gene: TRBJ2-5
clone size: once
D gene: TRBD2
V gene: TRBV5-4

CDR3 protein: CASSLYQGLGYGYTF
CDR3 DNA: TGTGCCAGCAGCTTATACCAGGGGCTCGGCTATGGCTACACCTTC
J gene: TRBJ1-2
clone size: NA
D gene: NA
V gene: TRBV7-2

CDR3 protein: CASRGLAGGETQYF
CDR3 DNA: TGTGCCAGCAGGGGACTAGCGGGAGGAGAGACCCAGTACTTC
J gene: TRBJ2-5
clone size: once
D gene: TRBD2
V gene: TRBV28

CDR3 protein: CASSIHTQTGTAYEQYF
CDR3 DNA: TGTGCCAGTAGTATCCATACACAGACAGGTACAGCCTACGAGCAGTACTTC
J gene: TRBJ2-7
clone size: NA
D gene: NA
V gene: TRBV19

CDR3 protein: CASSLGDWQGTKIYEQYF
CDR3 DNA: TGTGCCAGCAGCTTAGGAGATTGGCAGGGGACTAAAATCTACGAGCAGTACTTC
J gene: TRBJ2-7
clone size: NA
D gene: NA
V gene: TRBV7-2

CDR3 protein: CSVGDIKDEQFF
CDR3 DNA: TGCAGCGTTGGGGATATAAAAGATGAGCAGTTCTTC
J gene: TRBJ2-1
clone size: NA
D gene: NA
V gene: TRBV29-1

CDR3 protein: CASMLTSSSTDTQYF
CDR3 DNA: TGTGCCAGCATGTTGACTAGTTCTAGCACAGATACGCAGTATTTT
J gene: TRBJ2-3
clone size: few
D gene: NA
V gene: TRBV27

CDR3 protein: CASSISGREQFF
CDR3 DNA: TGTGCCAGCAGCATTAGCGGGAGGGAGCAGTTCTTC
J gene: TRBJ2-1
clone size: once
D gene: TRBD2
V gene: TRBV11-3

CDR3 protein: CASSHGTSHNNYGYTF
CDR3 DNA: TGTGCCAGCAGCCACGGGACATCCCATAATAACTATGGCTACACCTTC
J gene: TRBJ1-2
clone size: NA
D gene: NA
V gene: TRBV2

CDR3 protein: CASSVNQASEAFF
CDR3 DNA: TGTGCCAGCTCAGTAAACCAAGCCAGTGAAGCTTTCTTT
J gene: TRBJ1-1
clone size: NA
D gene: NA
V gene: TRBV18

CDR3 protein: CASSIAASANTEAFF
CDR3 DNA: TGTGCCAGTAGTATAGCGGCCTCGGCGAACACTGAAGCTTTCTTT
J gene: TRBJ1-1
clone size: NA
D gene: NA
V gene: TRBV19

CDR3 protein: CASSQKLGTQYF
CDR3 DNA: TGTGCCAGCAGCCAAAAACTAGGGACCCAGTACTTC
J gene: TRBJ2-5
clone size: NA
D gene: NA
V gene: TRBV7-2

CDR3 protein: CASSHTDRVTEAFF
CDR3 DNA: TGTGCCAGCAGCCATACCGACAGGGTTACTGAAGCTTTCTTT
J gene: TRBJ1-1
clone size: NA
D gene: TRBD1
V gene: TRBV5-6

CDR3 protein: CASSPLGLAGVIDEQYF
CDR3 DNA: TGTGCCAGCTCACCACTTGGACTAGCGGGAGTTATCGACGAGCAGTACTTC
J gene: TRBJ2-7
clone size: NA
D gene: TRBD2
V gene: TRBV18

CDR3 protein: CASTRDNTYTQYF
CDR3 DNA: TGTGCCAGCACCCGGGACAACACTTATACGCAGTATTTT
J gene: TRBJ2-3
clone size: NA
D gene: NA
V gene: TRBV6-1

CDR3 protein: CASSPRQDWSAEAFF
CDR3 DNA: TGTGCCAGCTCACCGAGACAGGATTGGTCCGCTGAAGCTTTCTTT
J gene: TRBJ1-1
clone size: once
D gene: NA
V gene: TRBV18